Listed below are T cell receptor beta chains from one sample, sequenced in a study of blood T cell repertoires in COVID-19. TCRdb keeps only in-frame clones here, not all; method: immunoSEQ multiplex PCR. The sample yields around 370,000 clones, 90% to 95% seen once. Sequenced material: peripheral blood. These receptors were taken from a woman aged 18-29 years who had recovered from COVID-19. CDR3s include the opening cysteine and the closing phenylalanine or tryptophan.

>TRBJ1-5|TRBV10-1
CASRIPGQSNQPQHF
>TRBJ1-4|TRBV13
CASSLGGIQGLAGEKLFF
>TRBJ1-1|TRBV7-2
CASSPRGGRAFF
>TRBJ2-3|TRBV3-1/TRBV3-2
CASSQDPVTSGPTDTQYF
>TRBJ2-6|TRBV10-1
CASKPGLADITPRGGANVLTF
>TRBJ1-3|TRBV19
CASSRDRVLGLSGNTIYF
>TRBJ1-5|TRBV24-1
CARQGTGNQPQHF
>TRBJ2-1|TRBV15
CATSRDFLGSGVGEQFF
>TRBJ1-4|TRBV4-3
CASSQDIGRRTVNEKLFF
>TRBJ2-2|TRBV4-1
CASSQGDRGDTGELFF
>TRBJ1-5|TRBV7-2
CASSSQGAWEQPQHF
>TRBJ1-5|TRBV11-2
CASSLNINQPQHF
>TRBJ2-1|TRBV19
CASSMERLAEYSDPGEQFF